The T cell receptor (beta chain) under discussion was sequenced for a study of a mutant IDH1 vaccine in newly diagnosed glioma. Across the whole study: Patients were given eight vaccinations, scheduled in weeks 1, 3, 5, 7, 11, 15, 19 and 23. Most patients had radiochemotherapy with temozolomide before enrollment; others had one alone. Initiation of the vaccine course occurred 4-6 weeks after radiotherapy alone, or alongside temozolomide cycles.

Generated by immunoSEQ multiplex PCR, the TCRdb table keeps only in-frame clones and is missing some. Of fewer than 150,000 clones listed, roughly 88% are singletons. Per the germline V gene, CDR1 is MNHEY and CDR2 is SMNVEV (reference sequence). V shed 2 bases and J 6 bases; nucleotides not matched to a gene: 13. The CDR3 loop spans 16 amino acids. Regarding time point: week 11, during vaccination. The study gave 300 ug of mutant IDH1 20-mer peptide per vaccine dose, with topical imiquimod. Worth noting for this clone: Its antigen is not known.

This receptor was obtained from a woman in her forties or fifties with glioma. The sequences come from PBMCs, collected from a glioma patient whose treatment included an IDH1 peptide vaccine. V usage is TRBV27 and J usage is TRBJ2-7, with 7 bases fitting TRBD2. The CDR3, as DNA: TGTGCCAGCAGTTTAACCCGCGGACTAGTGGGGCTCGAGCAGTACTTC. Its protein product is CASSLTRGLVGLEQYF.